This is a list of T cell receptor beta chains from one sample in a study of beta chain features in type 1 diabetes. Method: immunoSEQ multiplex PCR; TCRdb's copy keeps in-frame clones and lacks some. The table has approximately 600,000 clones, roughly 12% seen once; the top ten hold about 0.11%. The sample taken for sequencing was naive CD4+ T cells from blood. The receptors come from a man between 25 and 39 years old with type 1 diabetes. The CDR3 runs from the conserved cysteine through the conserved F or W. A D gene is named only where the DNA matches it firmly. The size entry is marked missing in some rows and otherwise reads once, few, many or a size class.

NA	NA	TRBV27	TRBJ2-5	TGTGCCAGCAGTTTCTTTCAGGGAGAGACCCAGTACTTC	CASSFFQGETQYF
TRBD1	NA	TRBV29-1	TRBJ1-2	TGCAGCGTGGTTACGACAGGGGCTGATGGCTACACCTTC	CSVVTTGADGYTF
TRBD2	few	TRBV28	TRBJ2-3	TGTGCCCTTAAAAGTACATCGCGGGGGGTAGAGACAGATACGCAGTATTTT	CALKSTSRGVETDTQYF
NA	few	TRBV7-3	TRBJ2-6	TGTGCCAGCAGCGTGGGCTCTGGGGCCAACGTCCTGACTTTC	CASSVGSGANVLTF
NA	NA	TRBV7-9	TRBJ2-7	TGTGCCAGCAGAATCGACAGAATAAACTCCTACGAGCAGTACTTC	CASRIDRINSYEQYF
NA	few	TRBV9	TRBJ2-2	TGTGCCAGCAGCGTAAAACAGGGCCCACAGGGCGGGGAGCTGTTTTTT	CASSVKQGPQGGELFF
TRBD1	NA	TRBV9	TRBJ2-5	TGTGCCAGCAGCCCCGGGGGGACAGGGGTTTGGGAGACCCAGTACTTC	CASSPGGTGVWETQYF
NA	few	TRBV30	TRBJ2-1	TGTGCCTGGAGCAACACCCAAGAGCAGTTCTTC	CAWSNTQEQFF
TRBD1	few	TRBV7-6	TRBJ2-7	TGTGCCAGCAGCCCGGGGACAGGGTTCGACGAGCAGTACTTC	CASSPGTGFDEQYF
TRBD1	many	TRBV7-9	TRBJ1-1	TGTGCCAGCAGCCTCCGGACAGGGGGGAACACTGAAGCTTTCTTT	CASSLRTGGNTEAFF
TRBD1	few	TRBV7-9	TRBJ2-3	TGTGCCAGCAGCTCTGACAGGGAAGGAGATACGCAGTATTTT	CASSSDREGDTQYF
NA	NA	TRBV15	TRBJ1-2	TGTGCCACCAGCAGAGAACCAAGTGTAGGTGGCTACACCTTC	CATSREPSVGGYTF
NA	NA	TRBV4-3	TRBJ1-3	TGCGCCAGCAGCCTAGACCCCTCTGGAAACACCATATATTTT	CASSLDPSGNTIYF
NA	few	TRBV25-1	TRBJ2-2	TGTGCCAGCGGGCAGGTCACCGGGGAGCTGTTTTTT	CASGQVTGELFF
NA	few	TRBV10-3	TRBJ1-5	TGTGCCATCAGTGAGTCAAAGGTCGCGGGCAATCAGCCCCAGCATTTT	CAISESKVAGNQPQHF
NA	NA	TRBV2	TRBJ1-2	TGTGCCAGCAGTGGATCCTTATTCAGTAGGATCGATGGCTACACCTTC	CASSGSLFSRIDGYTF
TRBD1	few	TRBV14	TRBJ1-5	TGTGCCAGCAGCCAAGTGCGACAGGGTAATCAGCCCCAGCATTTT	CASSQVRQGNQPQHF
NA	NA	TRBV5-1	TRBJ2-3	TGCGCCAGCAGCTTTCCTAGCGGCACAGATACGCAGTATTTT	CASSFPSGTDTQYF
NA	NA	TRBV6-5	TRBJ1-2	TGTGCCAGCAGTATACAACAGGGAAAGAATGGCTACACCTTC	CASSIQQGKNGYTF
TRBD1	NA	TRBV15	TRBJ1-4	TGTGCCACCAGCAGAGAGGGACAGAAGGCAACTAATGAAAAACTGTTTTTT	CATSREGQKATNEKLFF
NA	NA	TRBV9	TRBJ1-2	TGTGCCAGTCGGAGCAACTATGGCTACACCTTC	CASRSNYGYTF
NA	NA	TRBV29-1	TRBJ1-2	TGCAGCGCGATCAGTAACTATGGCTACACCTTC	CSAISNYGYTF
TRBD1	few	TRBV19	TRBJ2-3	TGTGCCACCTCCACATTTACAGGGGCGAGCACAGATACGCAGTATTTT	CATSTFTGASTDTQYF
NA	few	TRBV5-6	TRBJ2-3	TGTGCCAGCAGAATCAGTGGGGCTCCCGGGGATACGCAGTATTTT	CASRISGAPGDTQYF
NA	few	TRBV5-1	TRBJ1-3	TGCGCCAGCAGCTTGGCTTCAGATGGAAACACCATATATTTT	CASSLASDGNTIYF
NA	NA	TRBV18	TRBJ2-7	TGTGCCAGCTCACCGAGACCCTACGAGCAGTACTTC	CASSPRPYEQYF